This T cell receptor beta chain was sequenced in a study of blood T cell repertoires in COVID-19. TCRdb's copy holds only in-frame clones and misses some; the assay was immunoSEQ multiplex PCR. The sample lists fewer than 100,000 clones, roughly nine tenths occurring once. Germline V gene data show CDR1 as MNHEY and CDR2 as SVGAGI. CDR3 length equals 13 residues. The V end was cut by 1 base, the J end by 8 bases, with 9 bases between. The V call is TRBV6-5, the J call TRBJ2-1, with TRBD1 as a possible D gene (5 bases). Input material: peripheral blood. This clonotype originated in a man in his sixties or seventies with acute or convalescent COVID-19. The CDR3 sequence: CASSYFDSDEQFF. The CDR3 nucleotides are TGTGCCAGCAGTTACTTCGACAGTGATGAGCAGTTCTTC.